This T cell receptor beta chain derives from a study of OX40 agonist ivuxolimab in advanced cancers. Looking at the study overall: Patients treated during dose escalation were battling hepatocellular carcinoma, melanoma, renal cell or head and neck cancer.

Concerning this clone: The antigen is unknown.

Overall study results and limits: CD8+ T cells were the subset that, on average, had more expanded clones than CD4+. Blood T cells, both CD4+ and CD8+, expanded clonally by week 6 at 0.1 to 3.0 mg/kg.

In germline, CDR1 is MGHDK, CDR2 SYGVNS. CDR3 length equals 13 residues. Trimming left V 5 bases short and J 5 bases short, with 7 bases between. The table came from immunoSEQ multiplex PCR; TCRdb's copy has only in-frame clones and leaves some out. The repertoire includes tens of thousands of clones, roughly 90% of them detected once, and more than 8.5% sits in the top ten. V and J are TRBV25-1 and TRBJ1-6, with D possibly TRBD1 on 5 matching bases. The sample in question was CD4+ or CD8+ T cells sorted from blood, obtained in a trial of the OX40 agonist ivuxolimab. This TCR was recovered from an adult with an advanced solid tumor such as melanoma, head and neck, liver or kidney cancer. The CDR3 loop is CASSRQHNSPLHF. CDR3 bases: TGTGCCAGCAGTCGACAGCATAATTCACCCCTCCACTTT. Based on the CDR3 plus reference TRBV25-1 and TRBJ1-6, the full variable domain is EADIYQTPRYLVIGTGKKITLECSQTMGHDKMYWYQQDPGMELHLIHYSYGVNSTEKGDLSSESTVSRIRTEHFPLTLESARPSHTSQYLCASSRQHNSPLHFGNGTRLTVT.